This TCR beta chain comes out of a study of post-analysis software for immune sequencing data. Regarding the study as a whole: By F measure, samples from a shared preparation batch strongly co-clustered. Roughly five TRBV segments occurring more often in patients than controls included TRBV5-6, TRBV5-1 and TRBV20-1.

Tagging with unique molecular identifiers was a feature of the TCR beta cDNA libraries. TCRdb fed the PCR reads into MiXCR, producing one record per CDR3 protein. This table has 380,000 or so distinct CDR3 sequences, around 33% appearing once. Comments on this clonotype: What it recognizes is unknown.

Germline CDR1 and CDR2: SEHNR and FQNEAQ (reference sequence). Trimming shortened V by 3 bases and J by 0 bases, and 9 bases separated the two germline ends. This CDR3 region has 15 residues. The chain employs TRBV7-9 and TRBJ2-4, with D perhaps matching TRBD1 (5 bases). This TCR was sampled from a girl between 5 and 17 years old with multiple sclerosis. The specimen sequenced was blood. CDR3 nucleotide sequence: TGTGCCAGCAGCTTGCCAGGGCAAGCCAAAAACATTCAGTACTTC. Translated: CASSLPGQAKNIQYF. Supplemented by reference TRBV7-9 and TRBJ2-4, the full variable domain reads DTGVSQNPRHKITKRGQNVTFRCDPISEHNRLYWYRQTLGQGPEFLTYFQNEAQLEKSRLLSDRFSAERPKGSFSTLEIQRTEQGDSAMYLCASSLPGQAKNIQYFGAGTRLSVL.